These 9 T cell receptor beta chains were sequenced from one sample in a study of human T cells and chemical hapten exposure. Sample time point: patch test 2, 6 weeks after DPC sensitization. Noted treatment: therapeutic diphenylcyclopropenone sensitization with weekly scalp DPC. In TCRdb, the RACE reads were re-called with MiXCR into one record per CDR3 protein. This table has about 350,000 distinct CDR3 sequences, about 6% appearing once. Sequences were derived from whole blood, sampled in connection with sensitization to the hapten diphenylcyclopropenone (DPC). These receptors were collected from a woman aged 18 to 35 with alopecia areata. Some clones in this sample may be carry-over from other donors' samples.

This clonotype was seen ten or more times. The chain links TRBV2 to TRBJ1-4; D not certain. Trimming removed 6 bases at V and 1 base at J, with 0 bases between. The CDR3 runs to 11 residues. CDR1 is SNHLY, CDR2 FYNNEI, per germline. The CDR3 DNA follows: TGTGCCAGCAGAACTAATGAAAAACTGTTTTTT. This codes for CASRTNEKLFF.

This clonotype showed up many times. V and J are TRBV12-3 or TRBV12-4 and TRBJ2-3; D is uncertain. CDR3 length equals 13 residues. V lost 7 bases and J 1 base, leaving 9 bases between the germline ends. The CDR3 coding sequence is TGTGCCAGCAATTACATGGGCACAGATACGCAGTATTTT. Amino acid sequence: CASNYMGTDTQYF.

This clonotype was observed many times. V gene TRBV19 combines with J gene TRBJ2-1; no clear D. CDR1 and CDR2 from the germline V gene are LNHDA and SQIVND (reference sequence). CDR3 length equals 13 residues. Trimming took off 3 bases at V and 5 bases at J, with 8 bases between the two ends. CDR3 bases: TGTGCCAGTAGTATTGTCTTTAACAATGAGCAGTTCTTC. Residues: CASSIVFNNEQFF.

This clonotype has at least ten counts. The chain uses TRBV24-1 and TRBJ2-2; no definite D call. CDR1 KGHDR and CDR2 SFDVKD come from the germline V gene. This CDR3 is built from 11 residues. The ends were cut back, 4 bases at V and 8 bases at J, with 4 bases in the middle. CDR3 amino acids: CATSDNGELFF. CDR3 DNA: TGTGCCACCAGTGACAATGGGGAGCTGTTTTTT.

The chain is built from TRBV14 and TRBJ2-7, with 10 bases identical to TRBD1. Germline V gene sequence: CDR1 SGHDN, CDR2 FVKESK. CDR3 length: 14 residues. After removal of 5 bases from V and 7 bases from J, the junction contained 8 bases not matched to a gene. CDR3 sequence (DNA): TGTGCCAGCAGCTCCGGGACAGGGGTATTAGAGCAGTACTTC. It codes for CASSSGTGVLEQYF.

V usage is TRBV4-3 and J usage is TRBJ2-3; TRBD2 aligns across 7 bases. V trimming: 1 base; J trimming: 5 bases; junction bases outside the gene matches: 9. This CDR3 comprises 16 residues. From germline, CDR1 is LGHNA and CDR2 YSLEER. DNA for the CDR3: TGCGCCAGCAGCCAAGTGTGGAGCAGGGAGGGAGATACGCAGTATTTT. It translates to CASSQVWSREGDTQYF.

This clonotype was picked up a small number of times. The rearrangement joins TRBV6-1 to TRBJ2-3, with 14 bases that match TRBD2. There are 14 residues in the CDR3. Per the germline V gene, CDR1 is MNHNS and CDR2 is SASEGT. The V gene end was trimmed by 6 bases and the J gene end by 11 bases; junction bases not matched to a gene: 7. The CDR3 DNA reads TGTGCCAGCAGGGAGACTAGCGGGGGGGGCAAGCAGTATTTT. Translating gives CASRETSGGGKQYF.

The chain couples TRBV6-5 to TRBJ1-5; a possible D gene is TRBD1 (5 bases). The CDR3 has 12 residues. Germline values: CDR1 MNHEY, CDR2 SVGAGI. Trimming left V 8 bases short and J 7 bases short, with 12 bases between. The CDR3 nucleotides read TGTGCCAGCGGAGGGGACGAACAGCCCCAGCATTTT. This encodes CASGGDEQPQHF.

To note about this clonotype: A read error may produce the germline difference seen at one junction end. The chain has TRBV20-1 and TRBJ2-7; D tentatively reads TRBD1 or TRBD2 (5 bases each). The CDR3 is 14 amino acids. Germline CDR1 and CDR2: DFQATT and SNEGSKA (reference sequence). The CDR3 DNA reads TGCAGTGCTACCCCCGGGACCAACACCTACGAGCATTACTTC. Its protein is CSATPGTNTYEHYF.